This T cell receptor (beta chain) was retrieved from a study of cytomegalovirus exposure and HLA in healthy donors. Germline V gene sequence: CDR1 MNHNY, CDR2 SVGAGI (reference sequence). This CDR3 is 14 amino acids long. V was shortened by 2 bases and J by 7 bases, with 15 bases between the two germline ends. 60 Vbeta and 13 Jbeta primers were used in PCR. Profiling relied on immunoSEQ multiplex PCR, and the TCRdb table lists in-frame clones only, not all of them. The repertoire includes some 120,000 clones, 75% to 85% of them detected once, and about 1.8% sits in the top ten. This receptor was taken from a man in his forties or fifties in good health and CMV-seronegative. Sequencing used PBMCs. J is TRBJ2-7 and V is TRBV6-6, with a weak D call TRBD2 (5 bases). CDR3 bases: TGTGCCAGCAGTTACGGGTCGGTCGGGGATGAGCAGTACTTC. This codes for CASSYGSVGDEQYF.